Below, one T cell receptor beta chain is given with its context. The antigen remains undetermined. The CDR3 is 16 amino acids. Germline CDR1 is MNHNY and CDR2 is SVGAGI (reference sequence). V dropped 4 bases and J dropped 5; count of bases not matched to a gene: 13. These data are taken from a study of T cell responses to AZD1222 COVID-19 vaccine. Study conclusions and caveats: There were vaccine-associated CD4 TCRs across spike, dominant at 160-218 and 743-854. White British donors predominated, females outnumbered males, and clonal diversity was possibly underestimated. Repertoires were collected only later (after the peak T cell response had occurred).

Only in-frame clones appear in the TCRdb table, and some are missing; sequencing was by immunoSEQ multiplex PCR. The profile shows over 120,000 clones, 90% to 95% of them singletons. Sequences were derived from peripheral blood, sampled after recovery from COVID-19. This chain links TRBV6-6 with TRBJ1-2; 7 bases fit TRBD1. This receptor was identified in an adult who had recovered from COVID-19. The DNA of the CDR3 is TGTGCCAGCAGTTCAGACAGGGTGGAGAGGGTATATGGCTACACCTTC. This codes for CASSSDRVERVYGYTF.